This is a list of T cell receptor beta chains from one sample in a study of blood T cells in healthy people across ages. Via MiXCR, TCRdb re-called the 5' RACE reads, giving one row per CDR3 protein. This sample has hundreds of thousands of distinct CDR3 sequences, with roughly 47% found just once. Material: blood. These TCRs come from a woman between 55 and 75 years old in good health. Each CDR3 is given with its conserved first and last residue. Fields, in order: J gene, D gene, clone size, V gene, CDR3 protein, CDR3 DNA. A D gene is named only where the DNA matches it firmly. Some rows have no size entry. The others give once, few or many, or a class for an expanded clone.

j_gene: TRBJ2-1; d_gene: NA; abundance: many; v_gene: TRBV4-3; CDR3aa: CASSQGDAHNEQFF; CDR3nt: TGCGCCAGCAGCCAAGGGGACGCGCACAATGAGCAGTTCTTC
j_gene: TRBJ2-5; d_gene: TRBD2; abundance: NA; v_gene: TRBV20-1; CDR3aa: CSARPGLAGGSETQYF; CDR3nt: TGCAGTGCTAGACCAGGACTAGCGGGGGGGTCAGAGACCCAGTACTTC
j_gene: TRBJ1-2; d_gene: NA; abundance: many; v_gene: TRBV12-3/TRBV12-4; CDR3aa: CASSSRTGGNYGYTF; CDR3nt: TGTGCCAGCAGTTCCCGGACCGGGGGTAACTATGGCTACACCTTC
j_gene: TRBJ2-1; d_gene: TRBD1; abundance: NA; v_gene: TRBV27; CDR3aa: CASSRPGQGRNEQFF; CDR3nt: TGTGCCAGCAGTAGACCAGGACAGGGTCGAAATGAGCAGTTCTTC
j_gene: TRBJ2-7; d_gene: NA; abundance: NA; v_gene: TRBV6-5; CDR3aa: CASSYDGVTYEQYF; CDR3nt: TGTGCCAGCAGTTACGATGGGGTAACCTACGAGCAGTACTTC
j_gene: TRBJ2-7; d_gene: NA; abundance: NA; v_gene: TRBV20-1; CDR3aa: CSARDLTQGSYEQYF; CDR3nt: TGCAGTGCTAGAGATCTGACCCAGGGGTCCTACGAGCAGTACTTC
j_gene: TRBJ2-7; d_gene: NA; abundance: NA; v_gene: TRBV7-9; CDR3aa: CASSSPRRDPASYEQYF; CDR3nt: TGTGCCAGCAGCTCCCCGCGGAGGGACCCAGCCTCCTACGAGCAGTACTTC
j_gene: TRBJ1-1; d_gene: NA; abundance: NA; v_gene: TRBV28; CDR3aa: CASSYSDLGNTEAFF; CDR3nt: TGTGCCAGCAGTTATTCGGACCTGGGGAACACTGAAGCTTTCTTT
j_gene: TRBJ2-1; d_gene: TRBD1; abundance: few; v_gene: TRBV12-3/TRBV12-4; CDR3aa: CASRTGTGGSGEQFF; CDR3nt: TGTGCCAGCAGGACCGGGACAGGGGGTTCCGGGGAGCAGTTCTTC
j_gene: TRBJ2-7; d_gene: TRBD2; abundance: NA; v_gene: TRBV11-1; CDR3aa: CASSLRLAGGHEQCF; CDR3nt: TGTGCCAGCAGCCTGAGACTAGCGGGAGGCCATGAGCAGTGCTTC
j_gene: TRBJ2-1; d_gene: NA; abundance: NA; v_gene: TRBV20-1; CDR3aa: CSARDRGTVSHFFEQFF; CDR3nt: TGCAGTGCTAGGGATCGGGGGACGGTATCCCACTTCTTTGAGCAGTTCTTC
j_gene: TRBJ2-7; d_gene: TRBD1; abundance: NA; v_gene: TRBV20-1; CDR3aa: CSARDPRGQGGEQYF; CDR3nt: TGCAGTGCTAGAGATCCAAGGGGACAGGGCGGGGAGCAGTACTTC
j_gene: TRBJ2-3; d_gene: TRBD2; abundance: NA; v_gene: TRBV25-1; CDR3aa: CASSESLAGADTQYF; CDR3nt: TGTGCCAGCAGTGAATCACTAGCGGGAGCAGATACGCAGTATTTT
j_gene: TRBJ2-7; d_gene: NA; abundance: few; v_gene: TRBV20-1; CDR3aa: CSARGGRGRIYEQYF; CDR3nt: TGCAGTGCTAGAGGAGGTAGGGGCCGGATCTACGAGCAGTACTTC
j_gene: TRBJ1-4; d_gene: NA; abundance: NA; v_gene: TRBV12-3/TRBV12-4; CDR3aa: CASSRGPTGKLFF; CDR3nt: TGTGCCAGCAGTCGGGGTCCTACGGGGAAACTGTTTTTT
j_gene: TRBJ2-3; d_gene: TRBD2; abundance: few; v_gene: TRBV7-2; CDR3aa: CASSLVRSGGGADTQYF; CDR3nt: TGTGCCAGCAGCCTAGTCCGTAGCGGGGGAGGGGCAGATACGCAGTATTTT
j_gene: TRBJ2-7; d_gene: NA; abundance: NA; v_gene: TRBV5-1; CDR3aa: CASSPATDGTNEQYF; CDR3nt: TGCGCCAGCAGCCCGGCTACGGACGGTACCAACGAGCAGTACTTC
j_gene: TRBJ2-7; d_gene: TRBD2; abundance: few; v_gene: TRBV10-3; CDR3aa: CAISESASGAEQYF; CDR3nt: TGTGCCATCAGTGAGTCGGCTAGCGGGGCCGAGCAGTACTTC
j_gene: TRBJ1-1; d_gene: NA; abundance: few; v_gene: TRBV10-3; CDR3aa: CAISESGRNTEAFF; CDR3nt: TGTGCCATCAGTGAGTCCGGACGGAACACTGAAGCTTTCTTT
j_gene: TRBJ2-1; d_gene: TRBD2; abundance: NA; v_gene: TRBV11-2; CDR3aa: CASRAASGGGLGEQFF; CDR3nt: TGTGCCAGCAGAGCAGCTAGCGGGGGGGGGTTGGGTGAGCAGTTCTTC
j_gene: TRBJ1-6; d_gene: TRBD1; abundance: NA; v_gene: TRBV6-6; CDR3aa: CASSPGGGNSPPHF; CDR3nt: TGTGCCAGCAGCCCAGGGGGCGGGAATTCACCCCCCCACTTT
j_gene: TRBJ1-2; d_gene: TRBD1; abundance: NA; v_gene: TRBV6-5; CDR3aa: CASRRTGQGSNYGYTF; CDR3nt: TGTGCCAGCAGACGAACGGGACAGGGTTCTAACTATGGCTACACCTTC
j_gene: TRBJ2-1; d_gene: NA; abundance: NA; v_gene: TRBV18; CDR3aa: CASSGTERGNEQFF; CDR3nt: TGTGCCAGCTCCGGGACGGAGAGGGGCAATGAGCAGTTCTTC
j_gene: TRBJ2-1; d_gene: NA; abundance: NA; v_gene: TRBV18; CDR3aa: CASSQDGISQNEQFF; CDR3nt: TGTGCCAGCTCACAAGACGGGATTAGTCAGAATGAGCAGTTCTTC
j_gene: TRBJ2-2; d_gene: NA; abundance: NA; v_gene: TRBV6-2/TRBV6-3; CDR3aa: CASSPPERANTGELFF; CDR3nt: TGTGCCAGCAGTCCCCCTGAGCGGGCGAACACCGGGGAGCTGTTTTTT
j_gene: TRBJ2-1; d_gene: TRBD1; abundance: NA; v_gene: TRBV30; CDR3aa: CAWGQGLSYNEQFF; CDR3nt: TGTGCCTGGGGACAGGGTCTCTCCTACAATGAGCAGTTCTTC
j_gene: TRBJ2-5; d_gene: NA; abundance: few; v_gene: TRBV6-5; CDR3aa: CASRRRPQETQYF; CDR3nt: TGTGCCAGCAGAAGGAGGCCCCAAGAGACCCAGTACTTC